This TCR beta chain was sequenced in a study of cytomegalovirus exposure and HLA in healthy donors (dated by TCRdb to 2016 to 2017). Background on the whole study: The approximately 710 repertoires of the first cohort and the roughly 120 validation repertoires were produced on the same platform, according to a later analysis. The study was designed to test whether signatures of past pathogen exposure could be identified by cataloging public T cell receptors. Along with the roughly 670-subject first cohort, a separate validation cohort of over a hundred different subjects was used. To predict cytomegalovirus infection status, the study brought together high-throughput TCR immunosequencing, statistical association of individual TCRs with disease status, and machine learning.

Library preparation was by the immunoSEQ multiplex PCR assay. The paper's data handling went like this. A statistical classification framework was built to diagnose cytomegalovirus status from the catalog of TCR beta chain sequences. TCRdb provides this immuneACCESS table in a form limited to in-frame rearrangements. Some clones are lacking; in checked studies, under half of them reflect an unresolved V gene, and why the rest are absent is not known. V, J and clone size are taken as reported in that table, and D and trimming were inferred from the DNA itself. The sample table records tens of thousands of clones; approximately 94% of these occur just once. The ten largest clones take up approximately 3.3% of the sample. Notes on this clone: What this receptor recognizes is not known. There are no base qualities to consult, and no much larger clone falls within one base. Other DNA sequences in this sample translate to the same CDR3.

Paper-wide results and their limitations: Of the cluster scores, 85% to 95% were above 0 in a later analysis, which found that TCRs clustered in the first cohort also tended to co-occur in the 120 or so validation repertoires. A total of 150 to 200 TCR beta chains were listed by the study as associated with cytomegalovirus. In vitro tests confirmed that a few of the cytomegalovirus-associated TCR beta chains recognize cytomegalovirus antigens. A later analysis had no HLA typing for the validation cohort, so co-occurrence there was scored across all 110 or so repertoires. Most TCR sequences were observed very rarely across donors, whereas some public TCRs were present in many individuals. The classifier was reported to diagnose cytomegalovirus status with high specificity and sensitivity in both the original cohort and the validation cohort. The authors suggested that the approach could potentially be generalized to other disease states and immunological phenotypes.

Separate from the approximately 700-subject first cohort, the validation cohort of about 130 subjects was the group to which the donors belonged. The receptor was isolated from a woman aged 18-35 years in good health and CMV-seropositive. Sequenced input: PBMCs.

The CDR3 protein: CAWSVGGSNQPQHF. Read as DNA, the sequence is TGTGCCTGGAGTGTGGGGGGTTCCAATCAGCCCCAGCATTTT. The receptor chain draws on TRBV30 and TRBJ1-5; the D region possibly corresponds to TRBD1 (5 bases align). CDR1 and CDR2, per the germline V gene (reference sequence), are GTSNPN and SVGIG. Between the V and J ends, shortened by 0 bases and 3 bases respectively, the junction contains 9 bases. Including the terminal cysteine and phenylalanine, the CDR3 comprises 14 residues. This entry keeps only the CDR3 DNA: 42 bases, framed from base 1.